The 17 T cell receptor beta chains in this list originate from one sample, sequenced in a study of CD8+ T cells in alopecia areata. RNA was isolated and reverse transcribed to cDNA, the sequencing template. TCRdb's table, derived via immunoSEQ multiplex PCR, lists solely in-frame clones and lacks some. The sample lists tens of thousands of clones, roughly three fifths occurring once. Sequences were derived from CD8+ T cells sorted from blood, sampled at week 0. All receptors derive from a human donor with alopecia areata.

The V gene is TRBV15, the J gene TRBJ2-1; no clear D. The V gene's germline CDR1 is LNHNV and CDR2 YYDKDF (reference sequence). This CDR3 contains 13 residues. Trimming shortened V by 0 bases and J by 8 bases, and 8 bases separated the two germline ends. CDR3 nucleotides: TGTGCCACCAGCAGAGAGCGTTATGATGAGCAGTTCTTC. Protein: CATSRERYDEQFF.

This chain links TRBV7-9 with TRBJ1-1; perhaps TRBD1 as D (5 bases). V lost 3 bases, J lost 2 bases, and 16 bases lay in between. The CDR3 spans 16 residues. The V gene's germline CDR1 is SEHNR and CDR2 FQNEAQ (reference sequence). In DNA form, the CDR3 reads TGTGCCAGCAGCTTCGGAGTTCTGGGGCTTAACACTGAAGCTTTCTTT. Translated, it gives CASSFGVLGLNTEAFF.

This clone was detected a few times. V gene TRBV27 combines with J gene TRBJ1-4; perhaps TRBD1 as D (6 bases). This CDR3 comprises 15 residues. The V gene lost 0 bases and the J gene lost 6 bases, with 11 bases spanning the gap. Germline V lookup: CDR1 MNHEY, CDR2 SMNVEV (reference sequence). The CDR3 DNA follows: TGTGCCAGCAGTTTATCGAGCCAGGGGTATGAAAAACTGTTTTTT. Encoded protein: CASSLSSQGYEKLFF. Based on the CDR3 plus reference TRBV27 and TRBJ1-4, the full variable domain is EAQVTQNPRYLITVTGKKLTVTCSQNMNHEYMSWYRQDPGLGLRQIYYSMNVEVTDKGDVPEGYKVSRKEKRNFPLILESPSPNQTSLYFCASSLSSQGYEKLFFGSGTQLSVL.

This chain links TRBV7-9 with TRBJ1-1; the D gene is possibly TRBD1 (6 bases). From germline, CDR1 is SEHNR and CDR2 FQNEAQ (reference sequence). The V end lost 3 bases, the J end lost 10 bases, and 9 bases lay between the germline ends. There are 11 residues in the CDR3. The CDR3 here is CASSFNRVAFF. The CDR3 DNA reads TGTGCCAGCAGCTTTAACAGGGTAGCTTTCTTT.

This clone was seen only a few times. The V call is TRBV6-4, the J call TRBJ2-3; weak D call: TRBD1 (6 bases). The CDR3 length is 14 residues. From germline, CDR1 is MRHNA and CDR2 SNTAGT. V lost 3 bases and J lost 4, with 11 bases in between. CDR3: CASSEKGESDTQYF. CDR3 DNA sequence: TGTGCCAGCAGTGAGAAGGGGGAATCAGATACGCAGTATTTT.

The sample holds a few counts of this clone. The rearrangement joins TRBV29-1 to TRBJ2-7; D call uncertain. The CDR3 extends over 14 amino acids. The germline V gene has CDR1 SQVTM and CDR2 ANQGSEA. Trimming took 0 bases from V and 4 from J, leaving 13 bases between them. CDR3 sequence: CSVEDGVRDYEQYF. For the CDR3, the DNA is TGCAGCGTTGAAGATGGGGTCAGAGATTACGAGCAGTACTTC.

There are a few counts of this clone. The rearrangement uses TRBV7-9 and TRBJ1-2; no firm D call. This CDR3 is built from 14 residues. Deletions cut 3 bases from V and 4 bases from J, with 12 bases between. The germline CDR1 and CDR2 sequences are SEHNR and FQNEAQ (reference sequence). DNA for the CDR3: TGTGCCAGCAGCTTCGGAGGGCTAGGCTATGGCTACACCTTC. It is translated as CASSFGGLGYGYTF.

The chain combines TRBV7-9 with TRBJ1-2; D is uncertain. The V end was cut by 3 bases, the J end by 3 bases, with 11 bases between. Germline CDR1 is SEHNR and CDR2 is FQNEAQ (reference sequence). This CDR3 is 14 amino acids long. CDR3 amino acids: CASSFPREDYGYTF. The CDR3 coding sequence is TGTGCCAGCAGCTTTCCGCGGGAGGACTATGGCTACACCTTC.

This clone turned up a few times. The chain joins TRBV4-1 to TRBJ1-1; unclear D gene. The CDR3 runs to 14 residues. The V and J ends lost 4 bases and 0 bases respectively, with 9 bases between them. Germline-derived CDR1 and CDR2 are MGHRA and YSYEKL. The CDR3 spells CASSLRLMNTEAFF. CDR3 DNA sequence: TGCGCCAGCAGCCTACGACTTATGAACACTGAAGCTTTCTTT.

The rearrangement links TRBV25-1 to TRBJ1-5; the D is unclear. The CDR3 length is 15 residues. Trimming removed 1 base from V and 0 bases from J, with 7 bases in between. The V gene's germline CDR1 is MGHDK and CDR2 SYGVNS. Here the CDR3 reads CASSEWPPSNQPQHF. Here the CDR3 DNA reads TGTGCCAGCAGTGAATGGCCCCCTAGCAATCAGCCCCAGCATTTT.

The chain uses TRBV11-2 and TRBJ2-3; no firm D call. V was clipped by 0 bases and J by 5 bases, with 3 bases between them. This CDR3 has 12 amino acids. Per the germline V gene, CDR1 is SGHAT and CDR2 is FQNNGV. CDR3 sequence: CASSLDEDTQYF. Here the CDR3 DNA reads TGTGCCAGCAGCTTAGATGAAGATACGCAGTATTTT.

The chain recombines TRBV13 with TRBJ1-2; D is undetermined. Trimming pared 3 bases from V and 0 bases from J, leaving 11 bases between. The CDR3 length is 15 residues. The germline CDR1 and CDR2 sequences are PRHDT and FYEKMQ (reference sequence). The CDR3 loop is CASSLTAVPNYGYTF. The CDR3 nucleotides read TGTGCCAGCAGCTTGACGGCAGTGCCTAACTATGGCTACACCTTC.

In the case of this clone: At one boundary the junction diverges from the germline segment, which might be a read error. The genes are TRBV7-6 and TRBJ2-1; the D is unclear. The V gene's germline CDR1 is SGHVS and CDR2 FNYEAQ. The CDR3 totals 13 residues. The CDR3 region is CASSSVGRPSMIF. The CDR3 DNA sequence: TGTGCCAGCAGCTCCGTTGGTCGGCCTTCAATGATCTTC.

The rearrangement uses TRBV7-9 and TRBJ2-2, with D uncertain. The V end lost 2 bases, the J end lost 0 bases, and 7 bases lay between the germline ends. Germline assignment: CDR1 SEHNR and CDR2 FQNEAQ (reference sequence). The CDR3 loop spans 15 amino acids. This CDR3 reads CASSLSGANTGELFF. The CDR3 coding sequence is TGTGCCAGCAGCTTATCAGGAGCGAACACCGGGGAGCTGTTTTTT.

The J gene is TRBJ2-2, the V gene TRBV25-1, with 8 bases that match TRBD1. V trimming: 3 bases; J trimming: 6 bases; junction bases outside the gene matches: 6. The CDR3 extends over 15 amino acids. The V gene's germline CDR1 is MGHDK and CDR2 SYGVNS. This chain's CDR3 is CASSESDRDSGELFF. The CDR3 nucleotides are TGTGCCAGCAGTGAGTCGGACAGGGACTCCGGGGAGCTGTTTTTT.

This clone was counted a few times. The chain is built from TRBV2 and TRBJ2-6; D unresolved. Germline-derived CDR1 and CDR2 are SNHLY and FYNNEI. Trimming stripped 5 bases from V and 1 base from J, with 9 bases between. The CDR3 sequence is 15 residues long. The CDR3 sequence is CASSTDRSGANVLTF. The CDR3 DNA reads TGTGCCAGCAGTACAGACCGTTCTGGGGCCAACGTCCTGACTTTC.

This clone has a handful of counts. The gene calls are TRBV4-1 and TRBJ2-7; 9 nucleotides agree with TRBD1. CDR3 length: 15 amino acids. Germline V gene data show CDR1 as MGHRA and CDR2 as YSYEKL. J gave up 3 bases and V 4 bases, and 7 bases lay outside the gene matches. CDR3 DNA: TGCGCCAGCAGCCCAAGGGACAGGGCAGGCTACGAGCAGTACTTC. This codes for CASSPRDRAGYEQYF.